The 25 T cell receptor beta chains reported below all come from one sample, sequenced in a study of T cell responses to AZD1222 COVID-19 vaccine (dated by TCRdb to the early 2020s). The method behind the library was the immunoSEQ multiplex PCR assay. TCRdb took this table from immuneACCESS and kept in-frame rearrangements with V and J called. Such tables lack part of the clones; where checked against another copy, unresolved V genes explain under half of the gap, and the rest is unexplained. The sample table records about 150,000 clones; 80% to 95% of these occur just once. About 2.5% of the sample comes from the top ten. The time point label on this specimen signifies: baseline before first vaccination. The source material was peripheral blood, sampled on day 0 of AZD1222 vaccination. The receptor set was obtained from an adult in good health.

The chain employs TRBV19 and TRBJ2-2, with 7 bases fitting TRBD2. J was trimmed by 3 bases and V by 5 bases; bases with no gene match: 3. The CDR3 spans 14 residues. From germline, CDR1 is LNHDA and CDR2 SQIVND (reference sequence). The CDR3 is CASSVAGHTGELFF. The CDR3 bases are TGTGCCAGTAGTGTAGCGGGTCACACCGGGGAGCTGTTTTTT.

V usage is TRBV6-2 or TRBV6-3 and J usage is TRBJ1-1, with unresolved D. The CDR3 runs 14 residues. The V and J ends lost 4 bases and 4 bases respectively, with 13 bases between them. Germline-derived CDR1 and CDR2 are MNHEY and SVGEGT. The CDR3 region is CASSLAPGSTEAFF. CDR3 DNA: TGTGCCAGCAGTTTGGCCCCGGGGAGCACTGAAGCTTTCTTT.

This sequence joins TRBV4-1 and TRBJ2-1; D is possibly TRBD2 (6 bases). The V end lost 4 bases, the J end lost 1 base, and 11 bases lay between the germline ends. The CDR3 has 15 amino acids. CDR1 and CDR2 from the germline V gene are MGHRA and YSYEKL. The CDR3 sequence is CASSPLGGSYNEQFF. The CDR3 DNA reads as TGCGCCAGCAGCCCCCTCGGGGGTTCCTACAATGAGCAGTTCTTC.

V usage is TRBV10-1 and J usage is TRBJ2-1; TRBD2 aligns across 10 bases. Germline CDR1 is WNHNN and CDR2 is SYGVQD (reference sequence). The ends lost 3 bases at V and 5 bases at J; junction bases unmatched: 1. CDR3 length equals 14 residues. CDR3 sequence reads: CASSDGLADNEQFF. The CDR3 coding sequence is TGCGCCAGCAGTGACGGACTAGCGGACAATGAGCAGTTCTTC.

CDR3 residues: CASSWTGLETQYF. The CDR3 nucleotides read TGTGCCAGCAGTTGGACAGGGTTGGAGACCCAGTACTTC. The V gene is TRBV27, the J gene TRBJ2-5, with 8 positions matching TRBD1. This CDR3 is 13 amino acids long. The junction had 3 bases not matched to a gene; V was cut back by 4 bases and J by 5 bases. The germline V gene encodes CDR1 MNHEY and CDR2 SMNVEV (reference sequence).

This clone was counted between two and nine times. The gene calls are TRBV13 and TRBJ2-7, with D perhaps matching TRBD1 (5 bases). V lost 2 bases to trimming and J lost 2 bases, with 10 bases between them. Germline CDR1 reads PRHDT; CDR2 reads FYEKMQ (reference sequence). The CDR3 is 14 residues long. CDR3 bases: TGTGCCAGCAGCTTATCTCAGGGCCCCTACGAGCAGTACTTC. It encodes CASSLSQGPYEQYF. The full variable domain, in which reference TRBV13 and TRBJ2-7 provide the parts outside the CDR3, is AAGVIQSPRHLIKEKRETATLKCYPIPRHDTVYWYQQGPGQDPQFLISFYEKMQSDKGSIPDRFSAQQFSDYHSELNMSSLELGDSALYFCASSLSQGPYEQYFGPGTRLTVT.

The chain is built from TRBV5-1 and TRBJ2-5; 12 nucleotides agree with TRBD2. Germline assignment: CDR1 SGHRS and CDR2 YFSETQ. This CDR3 is 16 amino acids long. With V trimmed by 5 bases and J by 5 bases, 10 bases remained unmatched. CDR3 sequence: CASSPSGRASGETQYF. The CDR3 DNA sequence: TGCGCCAGCAGTCCTAGCGGGAGGGCTTCAGGGGAGACCCAGTACTTC.

J is TRBJ2-1 and V is TRBV6-2 or TRBV6-3; maybe TRBD1 (6 bases). V was clipped by 0 bases and J by 9 bases, with 15 bases between them. In germline, CDR1 is MNHEY, CDR2 SVGEGT. The CDR3 spans 15 residues. CDR3 coding DNA: TGTGCCAGCAGTTACTCCCTTACAGGGATAGGTGAGCAGTTCTTC. Amino acid sequence: CASSYSLTGIGEQFF.

This sequence joins TRBV12-3 or TRBV12-4 and TRBJ2-7, with TRBD1 as a possible D gene (5 bases). The CDR3 has 12 amino acids. V lost 3 bases and J 3 bases, leaving 6 bases between the germline ends. This CDR3 reads CASSLQGYEQYF. The CDR3 DNA is TGTGCCAGCAGTTTGCAGGGCTACGAGCAGTACTTC.

The chain carries TRBV27 and TRBJ1-1, with 12 bases lining up with TRBD1. This CDR3 contains 16 residues. V shed 2 bases and J 5 bases; nucleotides not matched to a gene: 6. Per the germline V gene, CDR1 is MNHEY and CDR2 is SMNVEV (reference sequence). The CDR3 DNA sequence: TGTGCCAGCAGTTTAGGGACAGGGGGCTTTGTGACTGAAGCTTTCTTT. Translation: CASSLGTGGFVTEAFF.

The J gene is TRBJ1-4, the V gene TRBV27; tentative D call: TRBD1 (6 bases). The CDR3 consists of 15 residues. Trimming removed 2 bases from V and 14 bases from J, with 21 bases in between. Germline V gene lookup returns CDR1 MNHEY and CDR2 SMNVEV (reference sequence). The CDR3, as DNA: TGTGCCAGCAGTTTAAGGTCGAATTCTGGGGGGGGCCTGTTTTTT. It codes for CASSLRSNSGGGLFF.

V gene TRBV27 combines with J gene TRBJ1-1; TRBD1 is a possible D gene (6 bases). V lost 2 bases and J 0 bases, leaving 16 bases between the germline ends. This CDR3 is built from 17 residues. CDR1 MNHEY and CDR2 SMNVEV come from the germline V gene (reference sequence). The DNA of the CDR3 is TGTGCCAGCAGTTTAAGTAGGGGGTGGGATATGAACACTGAAGCTTTCTTT. Translation gives CASSLSRGWDMNTEAFF.

In its sample, this clone was seen once. The chain uses TRBV7-9 and TRBJ1-4; 9 nucleotides agree with TRBD1. The germline CDR1 and CDR2 sequences are SEHNR and FQNEAQ (reference sequence). The CDR3 length is 15 residues. Germline trimming cut 4 bases from V and 8 bases from J; bases unmatched to any gene: 8. This chain's CDR3 is CASSSALGTGEKLFF. CDR3 coding DNA: TGTGCCAGCAGCTCGGCCCTGGGGACAGGGGAAAAACTGTTTTTT.

The genes are TRBV30 and TRBJ2-3; D not certain. CDR3 size: 13 residues. The ends were cut back, 2 bases at V and 6 bases at J, with 12 bases in the middle. The germline V gene has CDR1 GTSNPN and CDR2 SVGIG (reference sequence). The CDR3 DNA reads as TGTGCCTGGAGTCTCCGAGCCCCTGATACGCAGTATTTT. This gives the protein CAWSLRAPDTQYF.

The chain combines TRBV5-1 with TRBJ1-5; 8 bases fit TRBD1. V lost 4 bases, J lost 5 bases, and 5 bases stayed unmatched. Germline V gene sequence: CDR1 SGHRS, CDR2 YFSETQ. The CDR3 is 14 residues long. CDR3 DNA sequence: TGCGCCAGCAGCCTTGACAGGGGAGATCAGCCCCAGCATTTT. Translated, it gives CASSLDRGDQPQHF.

This chain connects TRBV27 to TRBJ1-2; maybe TRBD1 (5 bases). This CDR3 comprises 13 residues. V shed 2 bases and J shed 2 bases, with 6 bases lying between them. Looked up from germline, CDR1 is MNHEY and CDR2 is SMNVEV (reference sequence). CDR3 sequence reads: CASSLGGNYGYTF. CDR3 DNA: TGTGCCAGCAGTTTAGGGGGGAACTATGGCTACACCTTC.

This chain connects TRBV7-2 to TRBJ1-1, with 10 positions matching TRBD1. Germline trimming cut 5 bases from V and 6 bases from J; bases unmatched to any gene: 9. Germline assignment: CDR1 SGHTA and CDR2 FQGNSA. The CDR3 is made up of 15 amino acids. In DNA, the CDR3 is TGTGCCAGCAGCCTATGGACAGGGGGGAGGTCTGAAGCTTTCTTT. This translates into CASSLWTGGRSEAFF.

The CDR3: CASSTIGTGVNQPQHF. The CDR3 nucleotides are TGTGCCAGTAGTACTATAGGGACAGGGGTAAATCAGCCCCAGCATTTT. J is TRBJ1-5 and V is TRBV19, with 10 nucleotides matching TRBD1. CDR3 length equals 16 residues. The V gene's germline CDR1 is LNHDA and CDR2 SQIVND (reference sequence). V lost 4 bases, J lost 4 bases, and 7 bases stayed unmatched.

The V gene is TRBV9, the J gene TRBJ2-3, with D tentatively TRBD2 (7 bases). The germline CDR1 and CDR2 sequences are SGDLS and YYNGEE. The V end was cut by 4 bases, the J end by 1 base, with 13 bases between. The CDR3 length is 15 residues. CDR3 region: CASSPRGPRTDTQYF. Written as DNA, the CDR3 is TGTGCCAGCAGCCCGCGGGGGCCCCGCACAGATACGCAGTATTTT.

This chain uses TRBV27 with TRBJ1-4; 10 bases match TRBD1. V was pared by 5 bases and J by 8 bases, with 8 bases of the junction left unmatched. The CDR3 is 15 amino acids. Germline values: CDR1 MNHEY, CDR2 SMNVEV (reference sequence). The CDR3 here is CASSPTGGFGEKLFF. CDR3 sequence (DNA): TGTGCCAGCAGTCCGACAGGGGGCTTTGGGGAAAAACTGTTTTTT. Looking up the rest from reference TRBV27 and TRBJ1-4 gives the full variable domain: EAQVTQNPRYLITVTGKKLTVTCSQNMNHEYMSWYRQDPGLGLRQIYYSMNVEVTDKGDVPEGYKVSRKEKRNFPLILESPSPNQTSLYFCASSPTGGFGEKLFFGSGTQLSVL.

The chain links TRBV27 to TRBJ1-6, with D uncertain. Trimming left V 5 bases short and J 0 bases short, with 20 bases between. The CDR3 is 19 residues long. Germline V CDR1 and CDR2: MNHEY, SMNVEV (reference sequence). CDR3 DNA: TGTGCCAGCAGTACACCGGGCCCTCGACCCCGCTCCTATAATTCACCCCTCCACTTT. Amino acid sequence: CASSTPGPRPRSYNSPLHF.

The chain has TRBV28 and TRBJ1-5; a weak D match, TRBD1 (6 bases). Germline CDR1 MDHEN, CDR2 SYDVKM. This CDR3 region has 16 residues. V was shortened by 6 bases and J by 4 bases, with 19 bases between the two germline ends. The DNA of the CDR3 is TGTGCCAGCAGCTCCCAACAGGGTGGTTATAATCAGCCCCAGCATTTT. This translates into CASSSQQGGYNQPQHF.

The J gene is TRBJ1-6, the V gene TRBV4-1, with no clear D. V was shortened by 0 bases and J by 7 bases, with 16 bases between the two germline ends. Germline V CDR1 and CDR2: MGHRA, YSYEKL. The CDR3 covers 17 residues. CDR3 nucleotide sequence: TGCGCCAGCAGCCAAGATGCACCCCGGGAATCGAATTCACCCCTCCACTTT. It translates to CASSQDAPRESNSPLHF.

CDR3 residues: CASSLIPGLNQPQHF. DNA of the CDR3: TGTGCCAGCAGCCTCATTCCGGGCCTCAATCAGCCCCAGCATTTT. The chain employs TRBV7-2 and TRBJ1-5; no reliable D call. CDR1 SGHTA and CDR2 FQGNSA come from the germline V gene. The CDR3 is 15 residues long. Trimming took 5 bases from V and 3 from J, leaving 14 bases between them.

This clone was found a few times. This rearrangement joins TRBV4-3 to TRBJ1-5; maybe TRBD1 (6 bases). The CDR3 is made up of 16 amino acids. V was shortened by 0 bases and J by 4 bases, with 13 bases between the two germline ends. In germline, CDR1 is LGHNA, CDR2 YSLEER. The CDR3 here is CASSQETPQGNQPQHF. Written as DNA, the CDR3 is TGCGCCAGCAGCCAAGAGACCCCCCAGGGGAATCAGCCCCAGCATTTT.